A single sample gave rise to the 20 T cell receptor beta chains below, sequenced in a study of cytomegalovirus exposure and HLA in healthy donors. Researchers ran the PCR with 60 Vbeta and 13 Jbeta primers. Sequencing was performed with immunoSEQ multiplex PCR; in TCRdb, only in-frame clones are kept and a portion is missing. The sample holds some 130,000 clones, 75% to 85% seen once. What was sequenced was PBMCs. All receptors come from a man between 18 and 35 years old in good health and CMV-seronegative.

The chain joins TRBV7-8 to TRBJ2-7; no clear D gene. The CDR3 spans 12 residues. Trimming removed 3 bases at V and 5 bases at J, with 8 bases between. Germline loops: CDR1 SGHVS, CDR2 FQNEAQ. Here the CDR3 reads CASSFLFHEQYF. The CDR3 DNA sequence: TGTGCCAGCAGCTTCCTTTTTCACGAGCAGTACTTC.

The rearrangement uses TRBV7-3 and TRBJ2-5, with D maybe TRBD1 (6 bases). Trimming stripped 3 bases from V and 2 bases from J, with 13 bases between. This CDR3 region has 15 residues. Germline V lookup: CDR1 SGHTA, CDR2 FQGTGA. In DNA, the CDR3 is TGTGCCAGCAGCTTCAGAGCCGACAGGCAAGAGACCCAGTACTTC. Translated, it gives CASSFRADRQETQYF.

On this clone: The junction differs from germline at one of its ends, possibly a read error. CDR3 sequence (DNA): TGTGCCAGTAGTATGGCGGCTAGCGGGGCGTACGGGCAGTACTTC. It translates to CASSMAASGAYGQYF. The chain carries TRBV19 and TRBJ2-7; 9 bases fit TRBD2. There are 15 residues in the CDR3. Germline CDR1 is LNHDA and CDR2 is SQIVND (reference sequence).

This sequence joins TRBV11-3 and TRBJ1-3; D possibly corresponds to TRBD1 (5 bases). Germline lookup yields CDR1 SGHNT and CDR2 YENEEA. V lost 4 bases to trimming and J lost 0 bases, with 10 bases between them. The CDR3 loop spans 15 amino acids. In DNA, the CDR3 is TGTGCCAGCAGCTCGACAGCCAGCTCTGGAAACACCATATATTTT. Translating gives CASSSTASSGNTIYF. Variable domain in full (rest from reference TRBV11-3 and TRBJ1-3): EAGVVQSPRYKIIEKKQPVAFWCNPISGHNTLYWYLQNLGQGPELLIRYENEEAVDDSQLPKDRFSAERLKGVDSTLKIQPAELGDSAVYLCASSSTASSGNTIYFGEGSWLTVV.

V usage is TRBV30 and J usage is TRBJ2-1; D may be TRBD2 (5 bases). The CDR3 is 12 residues long. Germline CDR1 is GTSNPN and CDR2 is SVGIG (reference sequence). Trimming left V 3 bases short and J 7 bases short, with 10 bases between. CDR3 bases: TGTGCCTGGAGGATGGAGGAAAATGAGCAGTTCTTC. It yields the protein CAWRMEENEQFF.

This clone was counted once. The rearrangement joins TRBV7-3 to TRBJ2-1; 11 positions match TRBD2. There are 17 residues in the CDR3. Trimming took 2 bases from V and 3 from J; bases not matched to a gene: 6. Germline V gene sequence: CDR1 SGHTA, CDR2 FQGTGA. CDR3 nucleotide sequence: TGTGCCAGCAGCTTACCTTCCGGGACTAGCGGCTACAATGAGCAGTTCTTC. Amino acids: CASSLPSGTSGYNEQFF.

J is TRBJ1-2 and V is TRBV7-2; a weak D match, TRBD1 (5 bases). Germline V gives CDR1 SGHTA, CDR2 FQGNSA. Trimming pared 1 base from V and 3 bases from J, leaving 9 bases between. The CDR3 is made up of 14 amino acids. The CDR3 spells CASSLVREDYGYTF. The CDR3 bases are TGTGCCAGCAGCTTAGTCAGGGAAGACTATGGCTACACCTTC.

The chain combines TRBV28 with TRBJ2-7; D possibly corresponds to TRBD1 (5 bases). V was shortened by 3 bases and J by 7 bases, with 16 bases between the two germline ends. CDR1 and CDR2 from the germline V gene are MDHEN and SYDVKM. This CDR3 has 14 residues. In DNA, the CDR3 is TGTGCCAGCAGTTTGGGTCAGGGTTTGAGGGAGCAGTACTTC. Protein: CASSLGQGLREQYF.

The rearrangement links TRBV5-1 to TRBJ2-7; D is possibly TRBD2 (6 bases). V was pared by 0 bases and J by 5 bases, with 9 bases between. The CDR3 extends over 13 amino acids. CDR1 is SGHRS, CDR2 YFSETQ, per germline. Here the CDR3 reads CASSLGLVDEQYV. The DNA for the CDR3 is TGCGCCAGCAGCTTGGGACTAGTGGACGAGCAGTACGTC.

The chain links TRBV6-5 to TRBJ2-1; D is possibly TRBD2 (5 bases). The CDR3 has 15 amino acids. The germline gives CDR1 MNHEY, CDR2 SVGAGI. V was trimmed by 6 bases and J by 0 bases, leaving 12 bases between them. As DNA, the CDR3 is TGTGCCAGCAGGTTAGGCGGACTCTCCTACAATGAGCAGTTCTTC. Its translation is CASRLGGLSYNEQFF.

This sequence joins TRBV13 and TRBJ2-2; perhaps TRBD2 as D (6 bases). V lost 6 bases and J lost 1, with 18 bases in between. Germline V gene lookup returns CDR1 PRHDT and CDR2 FYEKMQ (reference sequence). This CDR3 is built from 17 residues. The CDR3: CASSFPLSGENTGELFF. CDR3 in DNA: TGTGCCAGCAGTTTTCCCCTTAGCGGAGAGAACACCGGGGAGCTGTTTTTT.

The J gene is TRBJ2-7, the V gene TRBV11-2; TRBD1 aligns across 7 bases. With 7 bases clipped from V and 0 bases from J, the junction kept 6 bases outside the gene matches. The CDR3 extends over 14 amino acids. Per germline, CDR1 SGHAT and CDR2 FQNNGV. The CDR3 DNA reads as TGTGCCAGCACCGCACAGGGGAACTCCTACGAGCAGTACTTC. Amino acids: CASTAQGNSYEQYF.

The rearrangement links TRBV30 to TRBJ2-1, with 7 bases identical to TRBD1. J gave up 2 bases and V 4 bases, and 5 bases lay outside the gene matches. The CDR3 runs to 14 residues. Per the germline V gene, CDR1 is GTSNPN and CDR2 is SVGIG (reference sequence). CDR3 region: CAWTYRGPYNEQFF. The CDR3, as DNA: TGTGCCTGGACCTACAGGGGTCCCTACAATGAGCAGTTCTTC.

The J gene is TRBJ2-2, the V gene TRBV10-3, with D tentatively TRBD1 (6 bases). Germline CDR1 ENHRY, CDR2 SYGVKD. CDR3 length: 11 residues. The V gene lost 11 bases and the J gene lost 5 bases, with 9 bases spanning the gap. The CDR3 bases are TGTGCCGCTCAGGGGACCGGGGAGCTGTTTTTT. Its protein is CAAQGTGELFF.

This clone appeared a single time. The V gene is TRBV30, the J gene TRBJ1-1; D is unresolved. Trimming pared 5 bases from V and 10 bases from J, leaving 20 bases between. CDR3 size: 13 residues. Germline-derived CDR1 and CDR2 are GTSNPN and SVGIG (reference sequence). The CDR3 here is CAWSSSRSRRAFF. In nucleotides, the CDR3 is TGTGCCTGGTCATCCAGCCGCTCCCGGAGAGCTTTCTTT. The complete variable domain, with remaining parts taken from reference TRBV30 and TRBJ1-1, reads SQTIHQWPATLVQPVGSPLSLECTVEGTSNPNLYWYRQAAGRGLQLLFYSVGIGQISSEVPQNLSASRPQDRQFILSSKKLLLSDSGFYLCAWSSSRSRRAFFGQGTRLTVV.

A few counts support this clone. This rearrangement joins TRBV21-1 to TRBJ1-5; the tabulated D call, TRBD1, remains unverified against the DNA. TRBV21-1 is assigned pseudogene status. The CDR3 length is 18 residues. The CDR3 coding sequence is TGTGCCAGCAGCCTTCGGCGGGGACAGGGGAATAGCAATCAGCCCCAGCATTTT. Encoded protein: CASSLRRGQGNSNQPQHF.

This chain connects TRBV14 to TRBJ2-7; 7 nucleotides align to TRBD2. Germline CDR1 reads SGHDN; CDR2 reads FVKESK. V lost 1 base, J lost 0 bases, and 3 bases stayed unmatched. CDR3 size: 15 residues. The CDR3 sequence is CASSQGTGGSYEQYV. The CDR3 bases are TGTGCCAGCAGCCAAGGGACGGGAGGCTCCTACGAGCAGTACGTC.

This rearrangement joins TRBV11-3 to TRBJ1-1; weak D call: TRBD1 (5 bases). Trimming shortened V by 5 bases and J by 6 bases, and 16 bases separated the two germline ends. CDR3 size: 14 residues. CDR1 and CDR2 from the germline V gene are SGHNT and YENEEA. CDR3 DNA sequence: TGTGCCAGCAGCCTAAGGGGAGGAGTCGCTGAAGCTTTCTTT. This codes for CASSLRGGVAEAFF.

This chain uses TRBV7-2 with TRBJ2-1; the match to TRBD2 covers 10 bases. Germline trimming cut 5 bases from V and 6 bases from J; bases unmatched to any gene: 4. Per the germline V gene, CDR1 is SGHTA and CDR2 is FQGNSA. The CDR3 totals 14 residues. For the CDR3, the DNA is TGTGCCAGCAGCCCAGGGACTAGCGCCAATGAGCAGTTCTTC. Protein product: CASSPGTSANEQFF.

This clone was detected only once. The chain has TRBV28 and TRBJ1-1, with 8 bases identical to TRBD1. Trimming at V came to 3 bases and at J to 8 bases, leaving 5 bases not matched to a gene. CDR1 MDHEN and CDR2 SYDVKM come from the germline V gene. The CDR3 spans 13 residues. The chain's CDR3 is CASSFQGAVEAFF. The CDR3 nucleotides read TGTGCCAGCAGTTTCCAGGGGGCTGTGGAAGCTTTCTTT. Supplemented by reference TRBV28 and TRBJ1-1, the full variable domain reads DVKVTQSSRYLVKRTGEKVFLECVQDMDHENMFWYRQDPGLGLRLIYFSYDVKMKEKGDIPEGYSVSREKKERFSLILESASTNQTSMYLCASSFQGAVEAFFGQGTRLTVV.